The next 19 T cell receptor beta chains were all read from a single sample in a study of shared clonotypes between healthy human individuals. The table came from immunoSEQ multiplex PCR; TCRdb's copy has only in-frame clones and leaves some out. This table holds about 1,900,000 clones, about 95% found once. The naive CD8 subset, CD45RO-negative cells positively selected for CCR7, excluded terminally differentiated effector memory CD45RA+ cells. Specimen: naive CD8+ T cells sorted from blood. These receptors were collected from a man aged 18 to 29 in good health.

The V call is TRBV9, the J call TRBJ2-7, with D perhaps matching TRBD1 (5 bases). CDR3 length: 13 amino acids. V dropped 0 bases and J dropped 6 bases, with 10 bases sitting between them. Germline V CDR1 and CDR2: SGDLS, YYNGEE. CDR3 sequence: CASSVGRVSEQYF. CDR3 sequence (DNA): TGTGCCAGCAGCGTAGGCAGGGTTTCCGAGCAGTACTTC.

On this clone: In the same sample, other DNA sequences code for this CDR3. The chain recombines TRBV28 with TRBJ2-7; D not certain. The CDR3 totals 12 residues. Germline-derived CDR1 and CDR2 are MDHEN and SYDVKM. With 3 bases removed from V and 4 bases from J, the gap between germline ends came to 7 bases. DNA for the CDR3: TGTGCCAGCAGTTTCGGAGCTTACGAGCAGTACTTC. This gives the protein CASSFGAYEQYF.

The genes are TRBV10-3 and TRBJ2-2; 9 nucleotides line up with TRBD2. The CDR3 loop spans 14 amino acids. The V gene end was trimmed by 8 bases and the J gene end by 5 bases; junction bases not matched to a gene: 6. Germline lookup yields CDR1 ENHRY and CDR2 SYGVKD. The CDR3 protein is CAIQTSGATGELFF. The CDR3, as DNA: TGTGCCATCCAGACTAGCGGAGCAACCGGGGAGCTGTTTTTT.

This chain uses TRBV2 with TRBJ1-5; D gene ambiguous. Germline assignment: CDR1 SNHLY and CDR2 FYNNEI. V lost 3 bases to trimming and J lost 2 bases, with 11 bases between them. The CDR3 length is 15 residues. DNA of the CDR3: TGTGCCAGCAGTGAGGAAGGGTTTCGCAATCAGCCCCAGCATTTT. Translating it yields CASSEEGFRNQPQHF.

The chain recombines TRBV2 with TRBJ1-5; D gene uncertain. Germline V CDR1 and CDR2: SNHLY, FYNNEI. Trimming took off 0 bases at V and 1 base at J, with 10 bases between the two ends. This CDR3 has 16 residues. CDR3 sequence (DNA): TGTGCCAGCAGTGAAGCCCAGGAGATGAGCAATCAGCCCCAGCATTTT. Translating gives CASSEAQEMSNQPQHF. Full variable domain (rest looked up from reference TRBV2 and TRBJ1-5): EPEVTQTPSHQVTQMGQEVILRCVPISNHLYFYWYRQILGQKVEFLVSFYNNEISEKSEIFDDQFSVERPDGSNFTLKIRSTKLEDSAMYFCASSEAQEMSNQPQHFGDGTRLSIL.

A word on this clone: Other DNA sequences from this sample encode an identical CDR3 as well. The chain is built from TRBV19 and TRBJ1-5; no definite D call. The CDR3 covers 14 residues. Germline V gene lookup returns CDR1 LNHDA and CDR2 SQIVND (reference sequence). Trimming cost V 1 base and J 5 bases, with 9 bases left between them. CDR3 bases: TGTGCCAGTAGTATAGGGACTGGAGATCAGCCCCAGCATTTT. Residues: CASSIGTGDQPQHF.

The rearrangement joins TRBV18 to TRBJ2-7; D gene uncertain. The CDR3 totals 14 residues. Per the germline V gene, CDR1 is KGHSH and CDR2 is LQKENI. V lost 3 bases and J 0 bases, leaving 9 bases between the germline ends. The CDR3 is CASSPDAGSYEQYF. The CDR3 coding sequence is TGTGCCAGCTCACCGGACGCAGGCTCCTACGAGCAGTACTTC.

The chain links TRBV13 to TRBJ2-3, with D unclear. The CDR3 has 13 amino acids. The ends were cut back, 4 bases at V and 3 bases at J, with 8 bases in the middle. The germline V gene has CDR1 PRHDT and CDR2 FYEKMQ (reference sequence). CDR3 nucleotide sequence: TGTGCCAGCAGCTCGCGGATGACAGATACGCAGTATTTT. It codes for CASSSRMTDTQYF.

The genes are TRBV7-8 and TRBJ2-7; weak D call: TRBD2 (5 bases). Trimming stripped 5 bases from V and 6 bases from J, with 23 bases between. Germline CDR1 is SGHVS and CDR2 is FQNEAQ. This CDR3 is built from 16 residues. The CDR3 protein is CASSPISHPSTIEQYF. The CDR3 DNA sequence: TGTGCCAGCAGCCCCATCAGTCACCCCTCGACTATCGAGCAGTACTTC.

The CDR3: CASSLQGAYGYTF. The CDR3 coding sequence is TGTGCCAGCAGCTTACAGGGGGCCTATGGCTACACCTTC. The chain recombines TRBV13 with TRBJ1-2; the match to TRBD1 covers 8 bases. From germline, CDR1 is PRHDT and CDR2 FYEKMQ (reference sequence). The V gene end was trimmed by 2 bases and the J gene end by 4 bases; junction bases not matched to a gene: 0. This CDR3 has 13 residues.

The chain recombines TRBV6-1 with TRBJ2-7; D call uncertain. The V and J ends lost 3 bases and 6 bases respectively, with 9 bases between them. Germline lookup yields CDR1 MNHNS and CDR2 SASEGT. This CDR3 region has 12 residues. CDR3 protein: CASSEGIGEQYF. The CDR3 nucleotides read TGTGCCAGCAGTGAGGGGATCGGCGAGCAGTACTTC.

V usage is TRBV7-9 and J usage is TRBJ1-3, with D maybe TRBD1 (6 bases). V gave up 4 bases and J gave up 2 bases, with 21 bases separating them. Germline loops: CDR1 SEHNR, CDR2 FQNEAQ (reference sequence). The CDR3 runs 18 residues. The CDR3 region is CASSSHKYSGQPGNTIYF. DNA for the CDR3: TGTGCCAGCAGCTCGCACAAATACTCCGGACAGCCTGGAAACACCATATATTTT.

A single count supports this clone. This chain uses TRBV4-3 with TRBJ2-1; 9 bases fit TRBD2. Germline assignment: CDR1 LGHNA and CDR2 YSLEER. The CDR3 sequence is 21 residues long. V dropped 0 bases and J dropped 0; count of bases not matched to a gene: 15. CDR3 sequence: CASSQDLIQFLSGSSYNEQFF. The CDR3 DNA reads TGCGCCAGCAGCCAAGATCTAATCCAATTTCTTAGCGGGAGCTCCTACAATGAGCAGTTCTTC.

This chain connects TRBV9 to TRBJ2-7; 10 nucleotides align to TRBD1. Germline V lookup: CDR1 SGDLS, CDR2 YYNGEE. V was pared by 10 bases and J by 7 bases, with 17 bases of the junction left unmatched. There are 15 residues in the CDR3. CDR3 in DNA: TGTGCCTCCAGCGTAGGGACAGGGGCTGCGGAAGAGCAGTACTTC. This encodes CASSVGTGAAEEQYF.

The V and J genes are TRBV7-9 and TRBJ1-4, with D possibly matching TRBD1 (6 bases). The germline V gene encodes CDR1 SEHNR and CDR2 FQNEAQ (reference sequence). V lost 2 bases and J 12 bases, leaving 25 bases between the germline ends. The CDR3 loop spans 17 amino acids. CDR3 loop: CASSLRSGEEVLEELFF. CDR3 sequence (DNA): TGTGCCAGCAGCTTACGATCAGGGGAGGAGGTTTTGGAAGAACTGTTTTTT.

Turning to this clone: The same CDR3 can be traced to other DNA sequences in this sample. This chain uses TRBV29-1 with TRBJ2-7, with 11 bases identical to TRBD1. Germline V gene data show CDR1 as SQVTM and CDR2 as ANQGSEA. The CDR3 runs 13 residues. The trim removed 4 bases at V and 3 bases at J, leaving 2 bases unmatched. The DNA for the CDR3 is TGCAGCGTTGCAGGGACAGGGGGCTACGAGCAGTACTTC. It translates to CSVAGTGGYEQYF.

The chain is built from TRBV6-5 and TRBJ2-1; possibly TRBD1 for D (5 bases). V dropped 5 bases and J dropped 0 bases, with 11 bases sitting between them. The CDR3 has 15 amino acids. Germline V gene data show CDR1 as MNHEY and CDR2 as SVGAGI. The CDR3 DNA reads TGTGCCAGCAGTAAGACAGCTTACTCCTACAATGAGCAGTTCTTC. Translating gives CASSKTAYSYNEQFF.

This clone was detected only once. Written as DNA, the CDR3 is TGTGCTAGTGGTTTGACGGGGGAGAGCTCCTACGAGCAGTACTTC. Protein product: CASGLTGESSYEQYF. The chain recombines TRBV12-5 with TRBJ2-7, with D possibly TRBD2 on 6 matching bases. V shed 2 bases and J shed 0 bases, with 11 bases lying between them. The CDR3 extends over 15 amino acids. Germline V CDR1 and CDR2: LGHNT, FRNRAP. Variable domain in full (rest from reference TRBV12-5 and TRBJ2-7): DARVTQTPRHKVTEMGQEVTMRCQPILGHNTVFWYRQTMMQGLELLAYFRNRAPLDDSGMPKDRFSAEMPDATLATLKIQPSEPRDSAVYFCASGLTGESSYEQYFGPGTRLTVT.

CDR3 nucleotide sequence: TGTGCCACCAGCAGAGATACTTTCAGGTTACAGCCCCAGCATTTT. Its translation: CATSRDTFRLQPQHF. The chain combines TRBV15 with TRBJ1-5, with D uncertain. In germline, CDR1 is LNHNV, CDR2 YYDKDF (reference sequence). This CDR3 comprises 15 residues. The ends were cut back, 0 bases at V and 7 bases at J, with 13 bases in the middle.